This TCR beta chain was sequenced during a study of human T cells and chemical hapten exposure. Each CDR3 protein gets one entry after TCRdb re-called the RACE reads with MiXCR. The table lists over 85,000 distinct CDR3 sequences, about 9.3% of them singletons. This clonotype came up many times. Germline V gene sequence: CDR1 SGDLS, CDR2 YYNGEE. CDR3 length: 16 amino acids. J lost 7 bases, V lost 4 bases, and 10 bases had no gene match. Regarding time point: patch test 2, 6 weeks after DPC sensitization. Specified treatment: therapeutic diphenylcyclopropenone sensitization with weekly scalp DPC. This sequence was found in a woman between 40 and 50 years old with alopecia areata. Some clones in this sample may be carry-over from other donors' samples. V and J are TRBV9 and TRBJ2-1, with 11 positions matching TRBD2. Sample: whole blood, taken in connection with sensitization to the hapten diphenylcyclopropenone (DPC). CDR3 DNA: TGTGCCAGCAGCAGATTAGCGGGAGGGTTAAGGAATGAGCAGTTCTTC. Encoded protein: CASSRLAGGLRNEQFF.